The following is a T cell receptor beta chain sequence with its context. Its specificity is unknown. This sample is part of a study of T cell responses to AZD1222 COVID-19 vaccine. Looking at the study overall: Pooled samples include second doses given at about 4 or 12 weeks. Study conclusions and caveats: Spike-specific TCR breadth rose after two AZD1222 doses, and depth rose as well.

V shed 2 bases and J shed 14 bases, with 12 bases lying between them. This CDR3 comprises 11 residues. The germline V gene encodes CDR1 MNHEY and CDR2 SVGAGI. Sequencing used immunoSEQ multiplex PCR; TCRdb keeps in-frame clones, though not all of them. Of approximately 100,000 clones in the sample, approximately 96% were seen once. This clonotype originated in an adult in good health. The chain is built from TRBV6-5 and TRBJ1-1; D unclear. The sample here was peripheral blood, taken on day 0 of AZD1222 vaccination. CDR3 amino acids: CASSYEGFGFF. The CDR3, as DNA: TGTGCCAGCAGTTACGAGGGTTTTGGCTTCTTT.